This T cell receptor beta chain was documented in a study of T-cell reconstitution after alpha-beta-depleted transplantation in children. Study outcomes and limitations: T cells produced anew were the main source of T-cell counts and diversity one year after transplant. Some patients owed their high day-60 TCRbeta diversity to surviving recipient T cells and thymic progenitors. By about two months after transplant, alpha-beta T cells reportedly arose from several hundred graft clones that had expanded.

The V gene's germline CDR1 is MDHEN and CDR2 SYDVKM. This CDR3 contains 15 residues. V trimming: 7 bases; J trimming: 4 bases; junction bases outside the gene matches: 8. Unique molecular identifiers were incorporated when the TCRbeta library was constructed. TCRdb used MiXCR to reprocess the PCR reads, holding one entry per CDR3 protein. Of approximately 520,000 distinct CDR3 sequences listed, over 10% are singletons. A remark on this clonotype: Its specificity is not known.

The receptor was derived from a female patient aged 2-9 years who had a stem cell transplant for aplastic anemia, so the T cells may come from the graft donor. The genes are TRBV28 and TRBJ2-2; 8 nucleotides agree with TRBD1. Sequencing was performed on PBMCs, mostly from graft donor cells, taken 180 days after TCRalphabeta/CD19-depleted stem cell transplant. The CDR3 nucleotides are TGTGCCAGCAACCCGCAGGGGGCTGGCACCGGGGAGCTGTTTTTT. Residues: CASNPQGAGTGELFF.